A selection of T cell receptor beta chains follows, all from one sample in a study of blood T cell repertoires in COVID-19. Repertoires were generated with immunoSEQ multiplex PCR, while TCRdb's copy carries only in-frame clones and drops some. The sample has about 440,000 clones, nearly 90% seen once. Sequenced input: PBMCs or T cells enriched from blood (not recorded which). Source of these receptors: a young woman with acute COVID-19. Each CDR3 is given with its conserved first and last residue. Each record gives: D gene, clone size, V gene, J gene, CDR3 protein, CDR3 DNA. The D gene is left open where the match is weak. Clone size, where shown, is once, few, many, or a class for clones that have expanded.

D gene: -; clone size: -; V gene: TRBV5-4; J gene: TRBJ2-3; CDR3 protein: CASSGGTGYTDTQYF; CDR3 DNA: TGTGCCAGCAGCGGAGGGACTGGATACACAGATACGCAGTATTTT
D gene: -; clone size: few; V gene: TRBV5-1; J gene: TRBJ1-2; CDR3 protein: CASSLAGGDYGYTF; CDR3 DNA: TGCGCCAGCAGCTTGGCGGGGGGAGACTATGGCTACACCTTC
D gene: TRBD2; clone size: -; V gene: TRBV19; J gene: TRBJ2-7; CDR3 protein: CASSITSGIYEQYF; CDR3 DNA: TGTGCCAGTAGTATAACTAGCGGGATTTACGAGCAGTACTTC
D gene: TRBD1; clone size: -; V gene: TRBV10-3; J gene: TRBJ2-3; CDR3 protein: CAIRGQGGTDTQYF; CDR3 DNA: TGTGCCATCAGGGGACAGGGGGGCACAGATACGCAGTATTTT
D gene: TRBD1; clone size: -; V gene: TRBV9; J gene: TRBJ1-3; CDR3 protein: CASGSGTGDRNTIYF; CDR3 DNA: TGTGCCAGTGGTTCCGGGACAGGGGATCGAAACACCATATATTTT
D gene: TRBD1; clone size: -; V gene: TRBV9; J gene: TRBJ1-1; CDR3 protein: CASSVGQGANTEAFF; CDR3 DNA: TGTGCCAGCAGCGTAGGACAGGGGGCCAACACTGAAGCTTTCTTT
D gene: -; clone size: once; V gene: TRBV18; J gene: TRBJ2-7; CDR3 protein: CASSPYQTYEQYF; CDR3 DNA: TGTGCCAGCTCACCGTATCAGACCTACGAGCAGTACTTC
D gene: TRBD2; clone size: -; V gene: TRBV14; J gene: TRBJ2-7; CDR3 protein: CASSQDLQGGQQYF; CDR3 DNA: TGTGCCAGCAGCCAAGATCTCCAGGGAGGGCAGCAGTACTTC
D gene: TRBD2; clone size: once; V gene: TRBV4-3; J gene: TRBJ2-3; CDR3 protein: CASSHGLASGTKSDTQYF; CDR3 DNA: TGCGCCAGCAGCCACGGCCTAGCTAGCGGGACGAAGTCAGATACGCAGTATTTT
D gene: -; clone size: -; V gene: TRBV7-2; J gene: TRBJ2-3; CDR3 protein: CASSLDLVRGTDTQYF; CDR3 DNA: TGTGCCAGCAGCTTAGATTTAGTCCGGGGCACAGATACGCAGTATTTT
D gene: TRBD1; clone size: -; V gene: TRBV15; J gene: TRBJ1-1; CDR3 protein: CATSRERDRYTEAFF; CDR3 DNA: TGTGCCACCAGCAGAGAGAGGGACAGATACACTGAAGCTTTCTTT
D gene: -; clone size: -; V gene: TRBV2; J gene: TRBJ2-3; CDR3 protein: CASSGGLGTDTQYF; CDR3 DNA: TGTGCCAGCAGTGGGGGGCTAGGTACGGATACGCAGTATTTT
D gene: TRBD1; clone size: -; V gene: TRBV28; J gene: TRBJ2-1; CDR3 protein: CASSFGQGAYNEQFF; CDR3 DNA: TGTGCCAGCAGTTTTGGACAGGGGGCCTACAATGAGCAGTTCTTC
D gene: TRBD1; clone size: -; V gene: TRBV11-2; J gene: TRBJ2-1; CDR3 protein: CASSSVPGQGFSEQFF; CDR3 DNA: TGTGCCAGCAGCTCAGTCCCGGGACAGGGGTTCAGTGAGCAGTTCTTC
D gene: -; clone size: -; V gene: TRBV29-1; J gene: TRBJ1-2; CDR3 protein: CSVAGQYGYTF; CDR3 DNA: TGCAGCGTGGCGGGTCAGTATGGCTACACCTTC
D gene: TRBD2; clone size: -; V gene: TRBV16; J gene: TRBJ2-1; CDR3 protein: CASSQSGLAGNNEQFF; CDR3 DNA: TGTGCCAGCAGCCAATCGGGGCTAGCGGGGAACAATGAGCAGTTCTTC
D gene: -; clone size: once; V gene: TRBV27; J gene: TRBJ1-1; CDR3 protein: CASSSPLGDTEAFF; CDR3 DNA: TGTGCCAGCAGTTCCCCCCTCGGGGATACTGAAGCTTTCTTT
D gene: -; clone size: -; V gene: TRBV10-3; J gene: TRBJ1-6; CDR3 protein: CAISRGGGDSPLHF; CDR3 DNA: TGTGCCATCAGCCGAGGGGGTGGGGATTCACCCCTCCACTTT
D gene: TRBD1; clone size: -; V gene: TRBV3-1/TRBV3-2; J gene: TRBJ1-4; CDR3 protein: CASSLPGTGNEKLFF; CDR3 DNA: TGTGCCAGCAGCCTCCCCGGGACAGGGAATGAAAAACTGTTTTTT
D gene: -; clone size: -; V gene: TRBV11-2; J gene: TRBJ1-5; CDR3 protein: CASSLDSFNQPQHF; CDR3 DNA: TGTGCCAGCAGCTTAGACAGTTTCAATCAGCCCCAGCATTTT
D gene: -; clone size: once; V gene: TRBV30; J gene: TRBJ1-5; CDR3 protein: CAWSFRHPRAGNQPQHF; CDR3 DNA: TGTGCCTGGAGTTTCCGGCACCCGCGGGCTGGCAATCAGCCCCAGCATTTT
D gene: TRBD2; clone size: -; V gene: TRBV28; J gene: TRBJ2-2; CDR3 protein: CASRIRLTSGNTGELFF; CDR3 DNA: TGTGCCAGCAGAATCCGACTGACTAGCGGGAACACCGGGGAGCTGTTTTTT
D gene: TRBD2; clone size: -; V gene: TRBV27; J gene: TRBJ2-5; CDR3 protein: CASSHGGAGGRRETQYF; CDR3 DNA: TGTGCCAGCAGCCACGGGGGTGCGGGGGGCCGTAGGGAGACCCAGTACTTC